A selection of T cell receptor beta chains follows, all from one sample in a study of blood T cell repertoires in COVID-19. Using immunoSEQ multiplex PCR, the repertoire was profiled, and TCRdb retains in-frame clones only, with some absent. The sample has about 270,000 clones, around four fifths seen once. Input material: peripheral blood. The receptors were gathered from a woman between 45 and 65 years old with active or convalescent COVID-19. Each CDR3 is given with its conserved first and last residue. Each record gives: D gene, V gene, J gene, clone size, CDR3 protein, CDR3 DNA. The D gene is left open where the match is weak. Only some rows state a clone size, as once, few, many or a class for expanded clones.

D: TRBD1
V: TRBV11-3
J: TRBJ2-7
size: .
CDR3: CASSSWSGQEFIHEQYF
DNA: TGTGCCAGCAGCTCCTGGAGCGGACAGGAATTCATCCACGAGCAGTACTTC

D: TRBD2
V: TRBV27
J: TRBJ2-1
size: once
CDR3: CASSLGLAGGSHEQFF
DNA: TGTGCCAGCAGTTTGGGCCTAGCGGGAGGGTCCCATGAGCAGTTCTTC

D: .
V: TRBV18
J: TRBJ1-2
size: few
CDR3: CASSPGGGNGYTF
DNA: TGTGCCAGCTCACCAGGCGGGGGCAATGGCTACACCTTC

D: .
V: TRBV12-3/TRBV12-4
J: TRBJ1-2
size: .
CDR3: CASSFGKGYTF
DNA: TGTGCCAGCAGTTTCGGGAAAGGCTACACCTTC

D: .
V: TRBV5-6
J: TRBJ2-7
size: .
CDR3: CASSWATEIYEQYF
DNA: TGTGCCAGCAGCTGGGCGACAGAGATCTACGAGCAGTACTTC

D: .
V: TRBV19
J: TRBJ2-7
size: once
CDR3: CASSSSFLANAYEQYF
DNA: TGTGCCAGTAGTTCCAGCTTTCTAGCGAACGCCTACGAGCAGTACTTC

D: .
V: TRBV6-6
J: TRBJ2-6
size: once
CDR3: CASSPSNPRGRLSGANVLTF
DNA: TGTGCCAGCAGTCCTTCAAACCCGCGAGGGAGGCTCTCTGGGGCCAACGTCCTGACTTTC

D: TRBD1
V: TRBV2
J: TRBJ1-6
size: .
CDR3: CASRGTGGRMNSPLHF
DNA: TGTGCCAGTAGAGGGACAGGGGGGAGGATGAATTCACCCCTCCACTTT

D: .
V: TRBV9
J: TRBJ2-3
size: .
CDR3: CASNELPTDTQYF
DNA: TGTGCCAGCAACGAACTCCCCACAGATACGCAGTATTTT

D: .
V: TRBV27
J: TRBJ1-5
size: once
CDR3: CASSLSLGGQPQHF
DNA: TGTGCCAGCAGTTTATCCCTGGGGGGGCAGCCCCAGCATTTT

D: .
V: TRBV6-6
J: TRBJ1-1
size: once
CDR3: CASSYLVQNTEAFF
DNA: TGTGCCAGCAGTTACTTAGTCCAGAACACTGAAGCTTTCTTT

D: .
V: TRBV7-9
J: TRBJ2-3
size: .
CDR3: CASSLGGMGTDTQYF
DNA: TGTGCCAGCAGCTTAGGCGGGATGGGCACAGATACGCAGTATTTT

D: TRBD2
V: TRBV11-2
J: TRBJ2-7
size: few
CDR3: CASSSLAGATHEQYF
DNA: TGTGCCAGCAGCTCCCTAGCGGGCGCGACCCACGAGCAGTACTTC

D: TRBD1
V: TRBV7-3
J: TRBJ2-3
size: .
CDR3: CASSRTGGTDTQYF
DNA: TGTGCCAGCAGCAGGACAGGGGGCACAGATACGCAGTATTTT

D: .
V: TRBV5-5
J: TRBJ2-7
size: .
CDR3: CASSLPGRDYEQYF
DNA: TGTGCCAGCAGCCTCCCCGGACGGGACTACGAGCAGTACTTC

D: .
V: TRBV2
J: TRBJ1-1
size: few
CDR3: CASGETRRTEAFF
DNA: TGTGCCAGCGGCGAGACTCGGCGGACTGAAGCTTTCTTT

D: .
V: TRBV3-1/TRBV3-2
J: TRBJ2-5
size: once
CDR3: CASSQDRGAEETQYF
DNA: TGTGCCAGCAGCCAAGATCGGGGAGCGGAAGAGACCCAGTACTTC

D: TRBD1
V: TRBV5-1
J: TRBJ1-3
size: once
CDR3: CASSLTGVGNTIYF
DNA: TGCGCCAGCAGCTTAACAGGGGTAGGAAACACCATATATTTT

D: TRBD1
V: TRBV19
J: TRBJ2-5
size: .
CDR3: CASSMVTGGTETQYF
DNA: TGTGCCAGTAGTATGGTGACAGGGGGCACGGAGACCCAGTACTTC

D: TRBD2
V: TRBV27
J: TRBJ2-7
size: .
CDR3: CASSSLLAGPSYEQYF
DNA: TGTGCCAGCAGTTCTCTACTAGCGGGGCCCTCCTACGAGCAGTACTTC

D: TRBD1
V: TRBV28
J: TRBJ1-6
size: .
CDR3: CASFRWDRGNSPLHF
DNA: TGTGCCAGCTTCCGTTGGGACAGGGGTAATTCACCCCTCCACTTT

D: .
V: TRBV10-2
J: TRBJ1-3
size: few
CDR3: CASSERGGEWAPPGNTIYF
DNA: TGCGCCAGCAGTGAGCGCGGAGGGGAATGGGCGCCTCCTGGAAACACCATATATTTT

D: .
V: TRBV11-2
J: TRBJ1-2
size: .
CDR3: CASSLVNSQGQSGYTF
DNA: TGTGCCAGCAGCTTAGTCAATAGCCAGGGGCAAAGTGGCTACACCTTC

D: .
V: TRBV6-6
J: TRBJ1-1
size: .
CDR3: CASSYPGGVPKTEAFF
DNA: TGTGCCAGCAGTTACCCCGGCGGGGTTCCGAAGACTGAAGCTTTCTTT

D: .
V: TRBV28
J: TRBJ1-1
size: .
CDR3: CASSLFPGVGKNTEAFF
DNA: TGTGCCAGCAGTTTATTCCCCGGGGTGGGGAAGAACACTGAAGCTTTCTTT

D: .
V: TRBV5-1
J: TRBJ2-3
size: .
CDR3: CASSLGPGTDTQYF
DNA: TGCGCCAGCAGCTTGGGCCCGGGCACAGATACGCAGTATTTT

D: TRBD1
V: TRBV30
J: TRBJ2-7
size: once
CDR3: CAWDRDSSYEQYF
DNA: TGTGCCTGGGACCGGGACAGCTCCTACGAGCAGTACTTC

D: TRBD1
V: TRBV19
J: TRBJ1-2
size: .
CDR3: CASSRGQGVYGYTF
DNA: TGTGCCAGTAGTAGGGGACAGGGGGTCTATGGCTACACCTTC

D: TRBD2
V: TRBV5-1
J: TRBJ2-3
size: .
CDR3: CASSRTFRLAGGRYTQYF
DNA: TGCGCCAGCAGCCGCACCTTCAGACTAGCGGGAGGGCGATATACGCAGTATTTT

D: TRBD1
V: TRBV5-1
J: TRBJ2-1
size: .
CDR3: CASSLVPSGGENNEQFF
DNA: TGCGCCAGCAGCTTGGTCCCGTCAGGGGGCGAAAACAATGAGCAGTTCTTC

D: .
V: TRBV4-2
J: TRBJ1-5
size: few
CDR3: CASSQESRDNQPQHF
DNA: TGTGCCAGCAGCCAAGAGTCCAGGGATAATCAGCCCCAGCATTTT

D: .
V: TRBV4-2
J: TRBJ1-3
size: .
CDR3: CASSQDRAGPGNTIYF
DNA: TGTGCCAGCAGCCAAGATCGGGCAGGGCCTGGAAACACCATATATTTT

D: .
V: TRBV14
J: TRBJ1-6
size: .
CDR3: CASSQEAGALHF
DNA: TGTGCCAGCAGCCAAGAGGCAGGGGCCCTCCACTTT

D: .
V: TRBV5-6
J: TRBJ1-1
size: .
CDR3: CASSPTGMGTEAFF
DNA: TGTGCCAGCAGCCCCACAGGTATGGGCACTGAAGCTTTCTTT

D: .
V: TRBV5-1
J: TRBJ2-5
size: few
CDR3: CASSFRYQETQYF
DNA: TGCGCCAGCAGCTTCCGGTACCAAGAGACCCAGTACTTC

D: .
V: TRBV6-5
J: TRBJ1-2
size: .
CDR3: CASSGQAGADGYTF
DNA: TGTGCCAGCAGCGGTCAGGCGGGGGCGGATGGCTACACCTTC